The sequence of this T cell receptor beta chain was determined in a study of blood T cell repertoires in COVID-19. In the authors' methods: Nucleated cell number was recorded as an estimate derived from reference gene primer amplification. Profiling relied on immunoSEQ multiplex PCR, and the TCRdb table lists in-frame clones only, not all of them. Clone size and V and J calls were adopted from that table, with D and trimming inferred from the DNA. The profile covers some 190,000 clones, with approximately 80% appearing a single time and approximately 4.3% taken by the ten largest. The sample was PBMCs or T cells enriched from blood (not recorded which). The clonotype comes from a man between 25 and 39 years old with acute COVID-19.

CDR3 bases: TGTGCCAGGGGGGGATGGACTGAAGCTTTCTTT. This sequence encodes CARGGWTEAFF. The chain links TRBV21-1 to TRBJ1-1. TRBV21-1 has pseudogene status. This CDR3 region has 11 residues.